The rows below give T cell receptor beta chains drawn from one sample of a study of PD-L1 blockade in urothelial cancer. Profiled with immunoSEQ multiplex PCR; TCRdb holds only in-frame clones, not every one. Of about 82,000 clones listed, about nine tenths are singletons. Material: PBMCs, obtained around atezolizumab (anti-PD-L1) treatment. These receptors were taken from a woman aged 65 to 85 with urothelial cancer. Both conserved end residues are part of each CDR3. D genes are given only for firm matches. Size values are once, few and many counts, or a class for expanded clones, and some rows have none.

v_call	clone_size	d_call	j_call	cdr3_aa	cdr3_nt
TRBV7-8	.	TRBD1	TRBJ2-1	CASSWGGTGAINEQFF	TGTGCCAGCAGCTGGGGGGGGACAGGGGCGATAAATGAGCAGTTCTTC
TRBV18	.	.	TRBJ1-4	CASSPSVPATNEKLFF	.
TRBV5-5	.	TRBD1	TRBJ2-2	CASSWGQGNTGELFF	TGTGCCAGCAGCTGGGGACAGGGGAACACCGGGGAGCTGTTTTTT
TRBV4-1	.	TRBD2	TRBJ2-1	CASSQDPGLAEFNEQFF	TGCGCCAGCAGCCAAGATCCGGGACTAGCGGAATTCAATGAGCAGTTCTTC
TRBV7-9	.	TRBD1	TRBJ1-2	CASSGDRVYGYTF	TGTGCCAGCAGCGGTGACAGGGTCTATGGCTACACCTTC
TRBV5-1	.	TRBD2	TRBJ2-5	CASSLGLAGEQETQYF	TGCGCCAGCAGCCTGGGTCTGGCGGGGGAGCAAGAGACCCAGTACTTC
TRBV18	.	TRBD2	TRBJ2-1	CASSESSGGSYNEQFF	TGTGCCAGCTCAGAATCTAGCGGGGGCTCCTACAATGAGCAGTTCTTC
TRBV30	.	.	TRBJ2-7	CAWSSYSYEQYF	TGTGCCTGGAGTTCCTATAGTTACGAGCAGTACTTC
TRBV7-8	.	TRBD1	TRBJ1-4	CASSSSDRGWSEKLFF	TGTGCCAGCAGCTCCAGCGACAGGGGGTGGAGTGAAAAACTGTTTTTT
TRBV29-1	.	TRBD2	TRBJ2-3	CSVGGTSGRTLDTQYF	TGCAGCGTTGGGGGGACTAGCGGGAGAACGTTAGATACGCAGTATTTT
TRBV5-6	.	.	TRBJ2-7	CASSFREVSRSYEQYF	TGTGCCAGCAGCTTTAGGGAGGTTTCGCGCTCCTACGAGCAGTACTTC
TRBV30	once	.	TRBJ2-7	CAWSGQHGEQYF	TGTGCCTGGAGTGGACAGCACGGGGAGCAGTACTTC
TRBV10-3	.	.	TRBJ2-7	CAISESRFSYEQYF	TGTGCCATCAGTGAGTCTCGGTTCTCCTACGAGCAGTACTTC
TRBV10-3	.	.	TRBJ2-7	CAISETGQAYEQYF	TGTGCCATCAGTGAGACGGGACAAGCCTACGAGCAGTACTTC
TRBV6-5	.	TRBD1	TRBJ2-5	CASRTTGEETQYF	TGTGCCAGCAGAACGACAGGGGAAGAGACCCAGTACTTC
TRBV9	.	.	TRBJ2-3	CASSVYGTASNTQYF	TGTGCCAGCAGCGTATACGGGACTGCCTCAAATACGCAGTATTTT
TRBV19	.	.	TRBJ2-7	CASSARGEAYEQYF	TGTGCCAGTAGCGCCAGGGGAGAAGCCTACGAGCAGTACTTC
TRBV27	.	TRBD2	TRBJ2-7	CASSMGLAGIYEQYF	TGTGCCAGCAGTATGGGACTAGCGGGAATCTACGAGCAGTACTTC
TRBV6-1	.	.	TRBJ1-5	CASRGGDQPQHF	TGTGCCAGCAGGGGAGGGGATCAGCCCCAGCATTTT
TRBV6-6	.	TRBD1	TRBJ2-7	CASRTARDRDYEQYF	TGTGCCAGCAGAACCGCACGGGACAGGGACTACGAGCAGTACTTC
TRBV11-2	.	.	TRBJ2-1	CASSLVHGSYNEQFF	TGTGCCAGCAGCTTAGTCCACGGGTCCTACAATGAGCAGTTCTTC
TRBV4-3	.	TRBD2	TRBJ2-1	CASSQEYALAGGSYNEQFF	TGCGCCAGCAGCCAAGAATACGCACTAGCGGGGGGCTCCTACAATGAGCAGTTCTTC
TRBV11-2	.	.	TRBJ1-6	CASSLGRGGNSPLHF	TGTGCCAGCAGCTTAGGAAGGGGCGGTAATTCACCCCTCCACTTT
TRBV4-2	few	.	TRBJ2-5	CASSQGEGALGTQYF	TGTGCCAGCAGCCAAGGAGAAGGGGCCTTAGGGACCCAGTACTTC
TRBV5-1	.	TRBD2	TRBJ2-7	CASSPFRFRRSGGGYYEQYF	TGCGCCAGCAGCCCCTTCCGTTTCCGACGATCGGGGGGGGGATACTACGAGCAGTACTTC
TRBV28	.	.	TRBJ2-7	CASSLFRGAAYEQYF	TGTGCCAGCAGTTTATTTCGCGGGGCGGCCTACGAGCAGTACTTC
TRBV29-1	few	.	TRBJ2-2	CSVRRQNTGELFF	TGCAGCGTCCGGCGGCAGAACACCGGGGAGCTGTTTTTT
TRBV28	.	.	TRBJ2-1	CASSLWSPGDEQFF	TGTGCCAGCAGTTTGTGGTCGCCAGGGGATGAGCAGTTCTTC
TRBV4-1	.	TRBD2	TRBJ2-6	CASSRGLAGGSTGANVLTF	TGCGCCAGCAGCCGAGGACTAGCGGGAGGATCGACTGGGGCCAACGTCCTGACTTTC
TRBV7-9	.	TRBD1	TRBJ1-1	CASSLGGTGGLNTEAFF	TGTGCCAGCAGCTTAGGGGGGACAGGGGGCCTGAACACTGAAGCTTTCTTT
TRBV6-6	.	TRBD2	TRBJ2-7	CASSPQGGGGREQYF	TGTGCCAGCAGCCCCCAGGGCGGGGGGGGTCGAGAGCAGTACTTC
TRBV18	once	TRBD1	TRBJ1-5	CASSDRDWEPQHF	TGTGCCAGCTCAGACAGGGATTGGGAGCCCCAGCATTTT
TRBV5-1	few	TRBD1	TRBJ2-5	CASSLGGTGGQETQYF	TGCGCCAGCAGCTTGGGGGGGACAGGGGGTCAAGAGACCCAGTACTTC
TRBV5-1	.	.	TRBJ1-1	CASSLSGGISEAFF	TGCGCCAGCAGCTTGTCCGGCGGAATCAGTGAAGCTTTCTTT
TRBV6-5	.	.	TRBJ2-7	CASSYALGNTYEQYF	TGTGCCAGCAGTTATGCCCTGGGCAATACCTACGAGCAGTACTTC
TRBV28	few	TRBD2	TRBJ2-5	CASSLAGGGGAQYF	TGTGCCAGCAGTTTAGCCGGGGGGGGAGGTGCCCAGTACTTC
TRBV6-1	.	TRBD2	TRBJ2-4	CASSEAGVIAKNIQYF	TGTGCCAGCAGTGAGGCGGGGGTAATAGCCAAAAACATTCAGTACTTC
TRBV21-1	.	.	TRBJ2-7	CASSKGGQRAPYEQYF	TGTGCCAGCAGCAAAGGTGGGCAGAGAGCTCCCTACGAGCAGTACTTC